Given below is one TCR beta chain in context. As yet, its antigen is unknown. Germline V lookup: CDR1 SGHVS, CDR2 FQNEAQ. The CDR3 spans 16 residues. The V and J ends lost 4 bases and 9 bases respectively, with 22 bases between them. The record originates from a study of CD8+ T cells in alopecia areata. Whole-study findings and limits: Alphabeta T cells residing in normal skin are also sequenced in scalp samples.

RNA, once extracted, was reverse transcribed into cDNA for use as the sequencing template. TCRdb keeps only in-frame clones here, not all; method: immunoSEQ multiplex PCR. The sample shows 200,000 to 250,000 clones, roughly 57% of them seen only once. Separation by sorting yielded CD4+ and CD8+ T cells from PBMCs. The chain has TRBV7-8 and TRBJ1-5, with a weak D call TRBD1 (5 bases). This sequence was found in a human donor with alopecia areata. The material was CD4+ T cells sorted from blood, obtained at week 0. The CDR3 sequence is CASSSQGAGGGMPQHF. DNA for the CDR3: TGTGCCAGCAGCTCGCAGGGAGCTGGGGGAGGGATGCCCCAGCATTTT.